A selection of T cell receptor beta chains follows, all from one sample in a study of T-cell memory formation after mild COVID-19. TCRdb reanalysed the 5' RACE reads using MiXCR and keeps one entry per CDR3 protein. The data show 200,000 to 250,000 distinct CDR3 sequences, approximately 30% seen once. The material sequenced was PBMCs or a T cell subset sorted from them (not recorded which). These receptors all come from an adult woman who had mild COVID-19 (a few samples of this study predate the infection). Cell type and time point are not known. Each CDR3 is given with its conserved first and last residue. D genes are given only for firm matches. Not all rows give a size; the values are once, few, many and, for expanded clones, a class.

CDR3aa: CASKGLAGGQLVGELFF
CDR3nt: TGTGCCAGCAAGGGACTAGCGGGGGGGCAACTTGTCGGGGAGCTGTTTTTT
abundance: few
j_gene: TRBJ2-2
d_gene: TRBD2
v_gene: TRBV2

CDR3aa: CATSDLRGLARTNEQFF
CDR3nt: TGTGCCACCAGTGATTTGCGGGGACTAGCGCGTACCAATGAGCAGTTCTTC
abundance: -
j_gene: TRBJ2-1
d_gene: TRBD2
v_gene: TRBV24-1

CDR3aa: CASSPLGAANTGELFF
CDR3nt: TGTGCCAGCAGCCCCTTGGGGGCCGCGAACACCGGGGAGCTGTTTTTT
abundance: -
j_gene: TRBJ2-2
d_gene: -
v_gene: TRBV5-6

CDR3aa: CASSLTGLRGDTQYF
CDR3nt: TGTGCCAGCAGCTTAACGGGGTTAAGGGGAGATACGCAGTATTTT
abundance: -
j_gene: TRBJ2-3
d_gene: -
v_gene: TRBV7-3

CDR3aa: CASSASDSGTGGYEQYF
CDR3nt: TGTGCCAGCAGCGCAAGCGACTCCGGGACAGGGGGCTACGAGCAGTACTTC
abundance: -
j_gene: TRBJ2-7
d_gene: TRBD1
v_gene: TRBV7-8

CDR3aa: CASSWAQGNYGYTF
CDR3nt: TGTGCCAGCAGTTGGGCACAGGGAAACTATGGCTACACCTTC
abundance: few
j_gene: TRBJ1-2
d_gene: -
v_gene: TRBV12-3/TRBV12-4

CDR3aa: CASSLILAGTRAQYF
CDR3nt: TGTGCCAGCAGCTTGATCCTAGCCGGAACAAGGGCGCAGTATTTT
abundance: few
j_gene: TRBJ2-3
d_gene: -
v_gene: TRBV5-6

CDR3aa: CASSQAQTVASGRRNEQFF
CDR3nt: TGCGCCAGCAGCCAAGCGCAAACGGTGGCTAGCGGGAGGAGGAATGAGCAGTTCTTC
abundance: few
j_gene: TRBJ2-1
d_gene: TRBD2
v_gene: TRBV4-3

CDR3aa: CSVEDLGLLAGAYNEQFF
CDR3nt: TGCAGCGTTGAAGATCTCGGGCTACTAGCGGGTGCCTACAATGAGCAGTTCTTC
abundance: -
j_gene: TRBJ2-1
d_gene: TRBD2
v_gene: TRBV29-1

CDR3aa: CASSLERNTEAFF
CDR3nt: TGCGCCAGCAGCTTGGAAAGGAACACTGAAGCTTTCTTT
abundance: few
j_gene: TRBJ1-1
d_gene: -
v_gene: TRBV5-1

CDR3aa: CSALLASGGANEQFF
CDR3nt: TGCAGTGCTCTGTTGGCTAGCGGGGGGGCCAATGAGCAGTTCTTC
abundance: few
j_gene: TRBJ2-1
d_gene: TRBD2
v_gene: TRBV20-1

CDR3aa: CASSLWGQGWPSQETQYF
CDR3nt: TGTGCCAGCAGCCTCTGGGGACAGGGATGGCCCAGCCAAGAGACCCAGTACTTC
abundance: few
j_gene: TRBJ2-5
d_gene: TRBD1
v_gene: TRBV14

CDR3aa: CASSLALRGNHEQFF
CDR3nt: TGTGCCAGCAGCTTAGCACTCCGAGGGAACCATGAGCAGTTCTTC
abundance: many
j_gene: TRBJ2-1
d_gene: -
v_gene: TRBV7-9

CDR3aa: CASSKAGRTFNYGYTF
CDR3nt: TGTGCCAGCAGCAAAGCGGGGAGGACATTTAACTATGGCTACACCTTC
abundance: -
j_gene: TRBJ1-2
d_gene: -
v_gene: TRBV21-1

CDR3aa: CASSHGGQKNTYEQYF
CDR3nt: TGTGCCAGCAGCCACGGGGGCCAGAAAAACACCTACGAGCAGTACTTC
abundance: -
j_gene: TRBJ2-7
d_gene: -
v_gene: TRBV21-1

CDR3aa: CSARDPGSGFF
CDR3nt: TGCAGTGCTAGAGATCCGGGGAGTGGCTTCTTC
abundance: -
j_gene: TRBJ2-1
d_gene: -
v_gene: TRBV20-1

CDR3aa: CASSFVFVAGQNTEAFF
CDR3nt: TGTGCCAGCAGCTTCGTATTCGTGGCAGGGCAAAACACTGAAGCTTTCTTT
abundance: few
j_gene: TRBJ1-1
d_gene: -
v_gene: TRBV5-4

CDR3aa: CASSPGQGRWSNQPQHF
CDR3nt: TGCGCCAGCAGCCCCGGACAGGGAAGGTGGAGCAATCAGCCCCAGCATTTT
abundance: -
j_gene: TRBJ1-5
d_gene: TRBD1
v_gene: TRBV5-1

CDR3aa: CASSQSEGDTDTQYF
CDR3nt: TGCGCCAGCAGTCAATCGGAGGGGGATACAGATACGCAGTATTTT
abundance: -
j_gene: TRBJ2-3
d_gene: -
v_gene: TRBV23-1

CDR3aa: CAISPQGAPLFEQYF
CDR3nt: TGTGCCATCAGTCCACAGGGGGCCCCTTTGTTTGAGCAGTACTTC
abundance: -
j_gene: TRBJ2-7
d_gene: TRBD1
v_gene: TRBV10-3

CDR3aa: CASSLATGERAEQYF
CDR3nt: TGTGCCAGCAGCTTAGCGACAGGGGAAAGGGCCGAGCAGTACTTC
abundance: few
j_gene: TRBJ2-7
d_gene: TRBD1
v_gene: TRBV7-6

CDR3aa: CASRLAGLGEQFF
CDR3nt: TGTGCCAGCCGACTAGCGGGACTAGGTGAGCAGTTCTTC
abundance: few
j_gene: TRBJ2-1
d_gene: TRBD2
v_gene: TRBV7-9

CDR3aa: CASSQDIGSLRYEQYF
CDR3nt: TGTGCCAGCAGCCAAGACATCGGGAGTCTAAGGTACGAGCAGTACTTC
abundance: few
j_gene: TRBJ2-7
d_gene: -
v_gene: TRBV14

CDR3aa: CASSLTGKPYNEQFF
CDR3nt: TGCGCCAGCAGCCTGACAGGGAAGCCCTACAATGAGCAGTTCTTC
abundance: few
j_gene: TRBJ2-1
d_gene: TRBD1
v_gene: TRBV5-1

CDR3aa: CASSPIQGAAYNEQFF
CDR3nt: TGTGCCAGCAGTCCTATTCAGGGGGCGGCTTACAATGAGCAGTTCTTC
abundance: -
j_gene: TRBJ2-1
d_gene: TRBD1
v_gene: TRBV27

CDR3aa: CASSQGTSADTQYF
CDR3nt: TGTGCCAGCAGCCAAGGGACTAGCGCAGATACGCAGTATTTT
abundance: many
j_gene: TRBJ2-3
d_gene: TRBD2
v_gene: TRBV4-2

CDR3aa: CSARQMEGNHQDTQYF
CDR3nt: TGCAGTGCTAGACAGATGGAGGGGAATCATCAAGATACGCAGTATTTT
abundance: -
j_gene: TRBJ2-3
d_gene: -
v_gene: TRBV20-1

CDR3aa: CASSLDGRPNQPQHF
CDR3nt: TGTGCCAGCAGTTTAGATGGCAGGCCAAATCAGCCCCAGCATTTT
abundance: -
j_gene: TRBJ1-5
d_gene: -
v_gene: TRBV12-3/TRBV12-4

CDR3aa: CASSYAGPQETQYF
CDR3nt: TGTGCCAGCAGTTACGCTGGGCCCCAAGAGACCCAGTACTTC
abundance: -
j_gene: TRBJ2-5
d_gene: -
v_gene: TRBV6-5

CDR3aa: CASSEGGGLNTEAFF
CDR3nt: TGTGCCAGCAGTGAAGGTGGGGGATTGAACACTGAAGCTTTCTTT
abundance: -
j_gene: TRBJ1-1
d_gene: -
v_gene: TRBV2

CDR3aa: CASSYSVRRATNTGELFF
CDR3nt: TGTGCCAGCAGTTACTCGGTGCGCAGGGCAACGAACACCGGGGAGCTGTTTTTT
abundance: -
j_gene: TRBJ2-2
d_gene: -
v_gene: TRBV6-2/TRBV6-3

CDR3aa: CASSQDPVRNQPQHF
CDR3nt: TGCGCCAGCAGCCAAGATCCGGTACGCAATCAGCCCCAGCATTTT
abundance: few
j_gene: TRBJ1-5
d_gene: -
v_gene: TRBV4-3

CDR3aa: CASSRDNHYGYTF
CDR3nt: TGCGCCAGCAGCCGTGATAACCACTATGGCTACACCTTC
abundance: few
j_gene: TRBJ1-2
d_gene: -
v_gene: TRBV5-1

CDR3aa: CASSPLGPGGMNTEAFF
CDR3nt: TGTGCCAGCAGCCCCCTCGGACCGGGGGGGATGAACACTGAAGCTTTCTTT
abundance: few
j_gene: TRBJ1-1
d_gene: -
v_gene: TRBV11-1

CDR3aa: CSVSDRDFHNEQFF
CDR3nt: TGCAGCGTTTCGGACCGGGACTTCCACAATGAGCAGTTCTTC
abundance: few
j_gene: TRBJ2-1
d_gene: -
v_gene: TRBV29-1

CDR3aa: CASSVPTLAGGSDEQFF
CDR3nt: TGTGCCAGCAGCGTACCAACCCTAGCGGGAGGTTCAGATGAGCAGTTCTTC
abundance: once
j_gene: TRBJ2-1
d_gene: TRBD2
v_gene: TRBV9

CDR3aa: CASSLAGQANTGELFF
CDR3nt: TGCGCCAGCAGCTTGGCCGGACAGGCTAACACCGGGGAGCTGTTTTTT
abundance: -
j_gene: TRBJ2-2
d_gene: TRBD1
v_gene: TRBV5-1

CDR3aa: CASSAALTSGSRTDTQYF
CDR3nt: TGTGCCAGCAGCGCCGCCCTGACTAGCGGGAGTCGCACAGATACGCAGTATTTT
abundance: -
j_gene: TRBJ2-3
d_gene: TRBD2
v_gene: TRBV9

CDR3aa: CATGTRGGTDTQYF
CDR3nt: TGTGCCACCGGGACGAGGGGCGGCACAGATACGCAGTATTTT
abundance: once
j_gene: TRBJ2-3
d_gene: -
v_gene: TRBV6-5

CDR3aa: CASSFSGTGDALYGYTF
CDR3nt: TGTGCCAGCAGCTTCTCCGGGACAGGGGACGCCCTCTATGGCTACACCTTC
abundance: -
j_gene: TRBJ1-2
d_gene: TRBD1
v_gene: TRBV7-9

CDR3aa: CASSLPRMVAYEQYF
CDR3nt: TGTGCCAGCAGCCTTCCGCGCATGGTAGCCTACGAGCAGTACTTC
abundance: -
j_gene: TRBJ2-7
d_gene: -
v_gene: TRBV11-3

CDR3aa: CASRIWDLDNEQFF
CDR3nt: TGTGCCAGCAGGATCTGGGATTTGGACAATGAGCAGTTCTTC
abundance: -
j_gene: TRBJ2-1
d_gene: -
v_gene: TRBV7-9

CDR3aa: CASSLDRGGRRYTF
CDR3nt: TGTGCCAGCAGCTTAGATCGGGGAGGGCGGCGCTACACCTTC
abundance: -
j_gene: TRBJ1-2
d_gene: -
v_gene: TRBV11-2

CDR3aa: CAIRQGAYEQYF
CDR3nt: TGTGCCATCAGACAGGGGGCTTACGAGCAGTACTTC
abundance: many
j_gene: TRBJ2-7
d_gene: TRBD1
v_gene: TRBV10-3

CDR3aa: CASSWNRDLYSPLHF
CDR3nt: TGTGCCAGCAGCTGGAACAGGGATCTATATTCACCCCTCCACTTT
abundance: -
j_gene: TRBJ1-6
d_gene: -
v_gene: TRBV5-4

CDR3aa: CASSFRDTYEQYF
CDR3nt: TGCGCCAGCAGCTTCCGAGACACCTACGAGCAGTACTTC
abundance: -
j_gene: TRBJ2-7
d_gene: -
v_gene: TRBV5-1

CDR3aa: CASSYFYEQYF
CDR3nt: TGTGCCAGCAGTTATTTCTACGAGCAGTACTTC
abundance: few
j_gene: TRBJ2-7
d_gene: -
v_gene: TRBV27

CDR3aa: CASSYLLGGGAGEQYF
CDR3nt: TGTGCCAGCAGTTACTTACTAGGTGGGGGTGCCGGTGAGCAGTACTTC
abundance: -
j_gene: TRBJ2-7
d_gene: -
v_gene: TRBV6-5

CDR3aa: CATSRPGTGSYEQYF
CDR3nt: TGTGCCACCAGCAGACCCGGGACAGGGTCCTACGAGCAGTACTTC
abundance: few
j_gene: TRBJ2-7
d_gene: TRBD1
v_gene: TRBV15

CDR3aa: CASTPRDLTEAFF
CDR3nt: TGTGCCAGCACCCCACGGGACCTAACTGAAGCTTTCTTT
abundance: -
j_gene: TRBJ1-1
d_gene: -
v_gene: TRBV3-1

CDR3aa: CASSQVLGPQPQHF
CDR3nt: TGTGCCAGCAGCCAAGTTTTGGGTCCTCAGCCCCAGCATTTT
abundance: -
j_gene: TRBJ1-5
d_gene: -
v_gene: TRBV3-1

CDR3aa: CASLRGGAWNEQFF
CDR3nt: TGTGCCAGCCTCCGGGGGGGCGCATGGAATGAGCAGTTCTTC
abundance: many
j_gene: TRBJ2-1
d_gene: TRBD2
v_gene: TRBV12-3/TRBV12-4

CDR3aa: CASRDDSLSSYNEQFF
CDR3nt: TGTGCCAGCAGGGATGACAGTCTAAGCTCCTACAATGAGCAGTTCTTC
abundance: few
j_gene: TRBJ2-1
d_gene: -
v_gene: TRBV2

CDR3aa: CASSSSSVYEQYF
CDR3nt: TGCGCCAGCAGCTCGTCTAGCGTCTACGAGCAGTACTTC
abundance: -
j_gene: TRBJ2-7
d_gene: -
v_gene: TRBV5-1